The present TCR beta chain was sequenced within a study of PD-1 blockade in classical Hodgkin lymphoma (dated by TCRdb to between 2020 and 2021). Background for the entire study: Nivolumab dosing was 3 mg/kg intravenously every 2 weeks, continuing until either disease progression or unacceptable toxicity. A peripheral blood immune signature of response to PD-1 blockade in classical Hodgkin lymphoma was defined using TCR beta sequencing and CyTOF. General study outcomes and caveats: The study was limited to a single clinical trial cohort, and causes of repertoire differences, possibly disease activity or prior therapy, remained undefined. By C4D1, a significant rise was seen in CD4+ TCR diversity but not in CD8+ TCR diversity (p=0.0027 vs p=0.16), and the rise was most apparent among complete responders (p=0.02). Diversity was lower in patients who began nivolumab less than 1 year after ASCT, so these patients were left out of later analyses to avoid confounding by immune reconstitution. Baseline diversity similar to that of newly diagnosed patients was observed in trial patients achieving complete response, whereas significantly lower diversity was observed in partial responders and progressors. Baseline TCR diversity was reported to be lower in newly diagnosed patients than in healthy donors and to be lower still in relapsed/refractory patients.

The Qiagen DNeasy kit was used to extract genomic DNA from unsorted PBMCs and from the negatively selected CD4+ and CD8+ fractions. TCR beta CDR3 regions were subjected to amplification by immunoSEQ multiplex PCR with primers that anneal to V and J segments. A synthetic immune receptor repertoire was used to minimize amplification bias, and remaining bias was computationally removed after sequencing. Per the authors' processing: Custom Python scripts were used to quantify repertoire diversity as the Shannon entropy index. Unsorted, CD4+ and CD8+ repertoires were analyzed separately, except in combined analyses where CD4+ and CD8+ sequences were merged in silico. A clone counted as expanded when the clone's frequency after treatment rose at least 2-fold relative to C1D1, and clones undetected at baseline were given a pseudocount of 0.5. Clones with 0 or 1 copy at C1D1 were classified as singleton clones, and clones with 2 or more copies were classified as non-singleton clones. Clones expanded in unsorted samples were annotated as CD4+, CD8+ or unknown by matching protein sequences in sorted samples from the same patient. Wilcoxon tests were applied to paired samples to test diversity changes from C1D1 to C4D1. TCRdb re-hosts the immuneACCESS table, in-frame sequences only. Its copies lack some clones; in the studies checked, an unresolved V gene accounts for under half of them, and the cause for the rest is not known. For V, J and clone size, that table is used; D and trimming come from the DNA. Present in this sample are approximately 84,000 clones, around 86% of which were seen just once. The ten top clones hold approximately 22% of the sample.

Sample time point, as interpreted from the label and publication: cycle 1 day 1 (C1D1), immediately before nivolumab initiation. Relapse after autologous stem cell transplantation had occurred in all trial patients, and cohorts A, B and C were distinguished by prior brentuximab vedotin exposure. The trial cohort included more than 55 patients with relapsed/refractory classical Hodgkin lymphoma, and each patient had a best overall response of complete response, partial response or progressive disease. Trial patients were treated with single-agent nivolumab in the multi-cohort phase II CheckMate 205 trial. An independent review committee assessed best overall response by applying the 2007 International Working Group response criteria. Trial PBMCs were collected immediately before nivolumab initiation (C1D1) and during therapy at cycle 2 day 1 and cycle 4 day 1. After peripheral blood was drawn into 8 mL Vacutainer Cell Preparation Tubes, PBMCs were isolated by centrifugation and then cryopreserved.

The germline V gene (reference sequence) specifies SEHNR as CDR1 and FQNEAQ as CDR2. Inclusive of the bounding cysteine and phenylalanine, the CDR3 is 14 residues long. Solely the CDR3 DNA is kept, with 42 bases framed from the first base. V and J are truncated by 0 bases and 8 bases respectively, leaving an intervening sequence of 10 bases. For this clone: Its binding antigen is unknown. No quality values exist for individual bases; no much larger clone is one base distant.

The rearranged segments are TRBV7-9 and TRBJ1-4, with an unclear D gene assignment. This clonotype was obtained from a human donor with classical Hodgkin lymphoma. Sequenced here: peripheral blood mononuclear cells (PBMCs), sampled at baseline. The sequenced DNA: TGTGCCAGCAGCTTAGCGCTTGGGAAGGAAAAACTGTTTTTT. It translates as CASSLALGKEKLFF.